This TCR beta chain was sequenced during a study of post-analysis software for immune sequencing data. Study as a whole: The disease courses covered relapsing-remitting, secondary progressive and progressive-relapsing multiple sclerosis. General study results and limits: A few TRBV segments, TRBV5-6, TRBV5-1 and TRBV20-1 among them, were found more frequent in patients than controls. Normalized Chao1 diversity in multiple sclerosis patients fell significantly below that of controls.

Unique molecular identifiers were built into the TCR beta cDNA libraries. TCRdb recomputed calls from the PCR reads with MiXCR, one row per CDR3 protein. Found here are roughly 730,000 distinct CDR3 sequences, around 27% of them singletons; the top ten hold around 0.6%. This CDR3 contains 14 residues. The V gene lost 0 bases and the J gene lost 1 base, with 10 bases spanning the gap. From germline, CDR1 is DFQATT and CDR2 SNEGSKA (reference sequence). On this clonotype: Its cognate antigen is unknown.

The V and J genes are TRBV20-1 and TRBJ2-7, with D possibly matching TRBD2 (5 bases). Sample: blood. The TCR sequence derives from a girl between 10 and 17 years old with multiple sclerosis. The CDR3: CSARDGRRSYEQYF. In nucleotides, the CDR3 is TGCAGTGCTAGAGATGGGAGAAGGTCCTACGAGCAGTACTTC.